Listed here are 3 T cell receptor beta chains from one sample, sequenced in a study of OX40 agonist ivuxolimab in advanced cancers. The method was immunoSEQ multiplex PCR; TCRdb's version includes in-frame clones alone and lacks a portion of them. The sample has 80,000 or so clones; 90% to 95% are singletons. The sample here was CD4+ or CD8+ T cells sorted from blood, taken in a trial of the OX40 agonist ivuxolimab. The source of these receptors is an adult with an advanced solid tumor such as melanoma, head and neck, liver or kidney cancer.

The J gene is TRBJ1-1, the V gene TRBV7-2; D is undetermined. CDR3 length equals 15 residues. CDR1 and CDR2 from the germline V gene are SGHTA and FQGNSA. Trimming removed 1 base from V and 1 base from J, with 10 bases in between. The CDR3 region has the DNA TGTGCCAGCAGCTTAGATCCGAGGCCGAACACTGAAGCTTTCTTT. It encodes CASSLDPRPNTEAFF.

This clone was counted once. The chain is built from TRBV5-1 and TRBJ2-7; possible D gene TRBD1, 5 bases. CDR3 length: 16 residues. Germline CDR1 SGHRS, CDR2 YFSETQ. Between the trimmed V and J ends, which lost 4 bases and 0 bases, there was a span of 17 bases. CDR3 in DNA: TGCGCCAGCAGCATCAGGGCCGCCATGAGCTCCTACGAGCAGTACTTC. It specifies CASSIRAAMSSYEQYF.

The chain has TRBV7-8 and TRBJ1-1; D uncertain. Germline assignment: CDR1 SGHVS and CDR2 FQNEAQ. The CDR3 sequence is 13 residues long. The V gene lost 0 bases and the J gene lost 1 base, with 3 bases spanning the gap. CDR3 sequence reads: CASSLAENTEAFF. The CDR3 DNA reads TGTGCCAGCAGCTTAGCAGAGAACACTGAAGCTTTCTTT.